This passage covers 22 T cell receptor beta chains from one sample sequenced in a study of T cells after yellow fever vaccination. From the 5' RACE reads, TCRdb called clonotypes with MiXCR, one entry per CDR3 protein. The sample consists of hundreds of thousands of distinct CDR3 sequences, 8.7% of them appearing once. This sample comprised PBMCs, obtained on the day of the first yellow fever vaccination. All receptors come from a man aged 18 to 30 who received the YFV17D yellow fever vaccine.

The chain links TRBV7-9 to TRBJ2-3; D assignment may be TRBD1 or TRBD2 (5 bases each). V lost 0 bases to trimming and J lost 2 bases, with 12 bases between them. Germline V gives CDR1 SEHNR, CDR2 FQNEAQ (reference sequence). The CDR3 contains 16 residues. CDR3 sequence (DNA): TGTGCCAGCAGCTTAGCGCAGGGCGGGCACACAGATACGCAGTATTTT. It codes for CASSLAQGGHTDTQYF.

This clonotype came up many times. This CDR3 reads CASRTGGAPGGIDEQFF. The CDR3 DNA reads TGCGCCAGCAGGACTGGAGGCGCTCCGGGGGGAATCGATGAGCAGTTCTTC. The V call is TRBV5-1, the J call TRBJ2-1, with 7 bases lining up with TRBD2. The CDR3 is made up of 17 amino acids. In germline, CDR1 is SGHRS, CDR2 YFSETQ. Trimming at V came to 5 bases and at J to 8 bases, leaving 19 bases not matched to a gene.

The V and J genes are TRBV12-3 or TRBV12-4 and TRBJ1-1; D possibly corresponds to TRBD1 (5 bases). V dropped 1 base and J dropped 4 bases, with 13 bases sitting between them. The CDR3 runs to 15 residues. The CDR3 coding sequence is TGTGCCAGCAGTTTAGGGACTTTGGGGACCACTGAAGCTTTCTTT. Translating it yields CASSLGTLGTTEAFF.

This clonotype was observed a handful of times. This chain uses TRBV7-9 with TRBJ2-3; perhaps TRBD1 as D (6 bases). The CDR3 consists of 16 residues. V shed 5 bases and J shed 0 bases, with 15 bases lying between them. From germline, CDR1 is SEHNR and CDR2 FQNEAQ (reference sequence). Here the CDR3 reads CASSPRQAVSTDTQYF. The CDR3 coding sequence is TGTGCCAGCAGCCCTCGACAGGCTGTGAGCACAGATACGCAGTATTTT.

Only a few counts were recorded for this clonotype. This chain joins TRBV6-2 or TRBV6-3 and TRBJ2-2, with TRBD2 matching over 7 bases. Looked up from germline, CDR1 is MNHEY and CDR2 is SVGEGT. CDR3 size: 15 residues. V shed 6 bases, J shed 4 bases, and the junction held 8 bases outside the gene matches. For the CDR3, the DNA is TGTGCCAGCAGGGACCGGGGGGAGAGCACCGGGGAGCTGTTTTTT. Protein product: CASRDRGESTGELFF.

This clonotype was seen at least ten times. The chain joins TRBV5-6 to TRBJ2-7; D is perhaps TRBD1 (6 bases). From germline, CDR1 is SGHDT and CDR2 YYEEEE. V was cut by 4 bases and J by 4 bases, with 9 bases left in between. The CDR3 is made up of 12 amino acids. The CDR3 DNA sequence: TGTGCCAGCAGCGCAGGGGAGTACGAGCAGTACGTC. It is translated as CASSAGEYEQYV.

This chain connects TRBV20-1 to TRBJ2-2; D is ambiguous. This CDR3 comprises 14 residues. From germline, CDR1 is DFQATT and CDR2 SNEGSKA (reference sequence). The ends were cut back, 1 base at V and 3 bases at J, with 9 bases in the middle. As DNA, the CDR3 is TGCAGTGCTAGAGGTTGGGTTCACACCGGGGAGCTGTTTTTT. Translating gives CSARGWVHTGELFF.

This clonotype showed up just a few times. The chain employs TRBV27 and TRBJ2-1, with TRBD1 as a possible D gene (6 bases). The CDR3 is 14 amino acids. V gave up 6 bases and J gave up 1 base, with 10 bases separating them. Germline loops: CDR1 MNHEY, CDR2 SMNVEV (reference sequence). The CDR3 region is CASRRGQSYNEQFF. The CDR3, as DNA: TGTGCCAGCAGAAGGGGACAATCCTACAATGAGCAGTTCTTC.

The table lists this clonotype with a few counts. The chain uses TRBV20-1 and TRBJ1-2; 9 nucleotides align to TRBD1. V lost 6 bases to trimming and J lost 5 bases; unmatched junction nucleotides: 4. There are 12 residues in the CDR3. Germline values: CDR1 DFQATT, CDR2 SNEGSKA (reference sequence). This chain's CDR3 is CSAETGGYGYTF. In nucleotides, the CDR3 is TGCAGTGCCGAGACAGGGGGTTATGGCTACACCTTC.

The J gene is TRBJ2-7, the V gene TRBV20-1; 8 bases fit TRBD1. This CDR3 contains 14 residues. Trimming cost V 1 base and J 2 bases; bases outside gene matches: 4. In germline, CDR1 is DFQATT, CDR2 SNEGSKA (reference sequence). The CDR3 DNA reads TGCAGTGCTAGAGCCACAGGGGGTCCCTACGAGCAGTACGTC. Its protein product is CSARATGGPYEQYV.

This clonotype was detected many times. This rearrangement joins TRBV6-2 or TRBV6-3 to TRBJ1-1, with 9 bases that match TRBD1. CDR1 MNHEY and CDR2 SVGEGT come from the germline V gene. The CDR3 sequence is 15 residues long. Losses at the gene ends were 2 bases for V and 3 bases for J; bases not matched to a gene: 4. The CDR3 here is CASSYLTGGYTEAFF. DNA for the CDR3: TGTGCCAGCAGTTACCTGACAGGGGGGTACACTGAAGCTTTCTTT.

There are many counts of this clonotype. The V call is TRBV5-1, the J call TRBJ1-4; tentatively, D is TRBD1 (5 bases). The CDR3 runs 15 residues. Germline CDR1 SGHRS, CDR2 YFSETQ. V was trimmed by 0 bases and J by 8 bases, leaving 14 bases between them. CDR3: CASSLEARGSEKLFF. In DNA, the CDR3 is TGCGCCAGCAGCTTGGAAGCCCGGGGGTCAGAAAAACTGTTTTTT.

This clonotype has a handful of counts. The chain combines TRBV7-2 with TRBJ2-7; D is ambiguous. The CDR3 runs to 14 residues. V was shortened by 5 bases and J by 2 bases, with 13 bases between the two germline ends. Germline V gives CDR1 SGHTA, CDR2 FQGNSA. The CDR3 coding sequence is TGTGCCAGCAGCCCACAAATCGGTCCCTACGAGCAGTACGTC. This sequence encodes CASSPQIGPYEQYV.

This clonotype was picked up a small number of times. CDR3 in DNA: TGCGCCAGCAGCCAGGAATTCGGGACAGCCCCTCCCGGGGAGCTGTTTTTT. Its protein product is CASSQEFGTAPPGELFF. The V gene is TRBV4-3, the J gene TRBJ2-2; 7 nucleotides match TRBD1. The germline V gene has CDR1 LGHNA and CDR2 YSLEER. There are 17 residues in the CDR3. Trimming removed 3 bases from V and 6 bases from J; junction bases left unmatched: 13.

This chain links TRBV6-2 or TRBV6-3 with TRBJ1-6, with D possibly being TRBD1 (5 bases). The CDR3 has 13 amino acids. Germline V gene lookup returns CDR1 MNHEY and CDR2 SVGEGT. V lost 8 bases to trimming and J lost 12 bases, with 17 bases between them. The CDR3 sequence is CASRYQGWEPLHF. The CDR3 region has the DNA TGTGCCAGCCGGTATCAGGGATGGGAACCCCTCCACTTT.

The genes are TRBV6-2 or TRBV6-3 and TRBJ2-3, with 8 bases lining up with TRBD2. Germline lookup yields CDR1 MNHEY and CDR2 SVGEGT. The trim removed 0 bases at V and 2 bases at J, leaving 7 bases unmatched. This CDR3 region has 17 residues. CDR3 in DNA: TGTGCCAGCAGTTACTCACGGACTAGCATTCACACAGATACGCAGTATTTT. This codes for CASSYSRTSIHTDTQYF.

This clonotype was recorded many times. The rearrangement links TRBV5-1 to TRBJ2-1; D is undetermined. Germline V gene sequence: CDR1 SGHRS, CDR2 YFSETQ. The CDR3 length is 12 residues. The germline V and J ends were trimmed by 1 base and 7 bases, with 6 bases remaining between them. CDR3 sequence (DNA): TGCGCCAGCAGCTTGAAGGAAAATGAGCAGTTCTTC. This sequence encodes CASSLKENEQFF.

This chain links TRBV12-3 or TRBV12-4 with TRBJ2-2; maybe TRBD1 (5 bases). CDR3 length: 15 amino acids. V gave up 6 bases and J gave up 2 bases, with 13 bases separating them. CDR3 loop: CASREFQGNTGELFF. Written as DNA, the CDR3 is TGTGCCAGCAGAGAGTTTCAGGGAAACACCGGGGAGCTGTTTTTT.

This clonotype was counted a few times. The chain is built from TRBV29-1 and TRBJ1-2, with D possibly being TRBD1 (5 bases). The CDR3 spans 13 residues. In germline, CDR1 is SQVTM, CDR2 ANQGSEA. With 6 bases removed from V and 1 base from J, the gap between germline ends came to 12 bases. The chain's CDR3 is CSVKPQGNYGYTF. The CDR3 DNA reads TGCAGCGTCAAACCGCAGGGTAACTATGGCTACACCTTC.

The chain combines TRBV5-4 with TRBJ1-1; D is uncertain. CDR1 and CDR2 (germline): SGHNT, YYREEE (reference sequence). This CDR3 is built from 12 residues. V dropped 2 bases and J dropped 5 bases, with 7 bases sitting between them. CDR3 coding DNA: TGTGCCAGCAGCTTTCATGGTACTGAAGCTTTCTTT. It translates to CASSFHGTEAFF.

This chain joins TRBV25-1 and TRBJ2-7, with TRBD1 matching over 9 bases. CDR1 and CDR2 from the germline V gene are MGHDK and SYGVNS. The V gene end was trimmed by 7 bases and the J gene end by 5 bases; junction bases not matched to a gene: 9. The length of the CDR3 is 14 residues. DNA for the CDR3: TGTGCCAGCACAGCGGGACAGGGTTTGAACGAGCAGTACTTC. Its protein is CASTAGQGLNEQYF.

In this sample, this clonotype turned up a few times. V gene TRBV5-1 combines with J gene TRBJ1-6; D is perhaps TRBD1 (6 bases). The CDR3 extends over 17 amino acids. V was clipped by 7 bases and J by 0 bases, with 17 bases between them. Germline V lookup: CDR1 SGHRS, CDR2 YFSETQ. CDR3 DNA: TGCGCCAGCCGGGACGGGCAGGGGAGCTCCTATAATTCACCCCTCCACTTT. Its translation is CASRDGQGSSYNSPLHF.